The clone carrying this T cell receptor (beta chain) was seen many times. Its specificity is not known. CDR3 length: 14 residues. V was pared by 5 bases and J by 5 bases, with 8 bases of the junction left unmatched. Germline V lookup: CDR1 MNHEY, CDR2 SVGEGT. The data belong to a study of blood T cells in healthy people across ages. The use of a sample-barcoded 5' primer and a J-beta primer mix characterized a second PCR of about 7 to 12 cycles. TCRdb reprocessed the 5' RACE reads via MiXCR and lists one record per CDR3 protein. This sample has about 730,000 distinct CDR3 sequences, with roughly two fifths found just once. Extraction of total RNA produced a minimum of 5 micrograms from each sample. Findings and caveats of the study: One million T cells yielded diversity estimates that were considered underestimates. Higher diversity, along with more naive CD4+ cells, distinguished long-lived donors from aged donors.

This TCR was sampled from a woman in her sixties or seventies in good health. The chain has TRBV6-2 or TRBV6-3 and TRBJ2-7, with 8 bases that match TRBD1. Sequenced: blood. The CDR3 DNA sequence: TGTGCCAGCAGTCAACGGACAGGGTTCGACGAGCAGTACTTC. As protein: CASSQRTGFDEQYF.